This entry describes one TCR beta chain. Its antigen is unknown. The record originates from a study of OX40 agonist ivuxolimab in advanced cancers. On the study more broadly: Patients received the agonistic anti-OX40 (CD134) antibody ivuxolimab. Under the entry rules, prior anti-PD-1, anti-PD-L1 or anti-CTLA-4 therapy was allowed, and roughly 39% had some. Cohort: 80% to 90% men, mean age approximately 66, aged about 20 to 90. Whole-study results and caveats: Some nonresponders also had low normalized T-cell clonal expansion.

Germline CDR1 is SGHTA and CDR2 is FQGTGA. The CDR3 totals 17 residues. V lost 0 bases to trimming and J lost 4 bases, with 19 bases between them. The method was immunoSEQ multiplex PCR; TCRdb's version includes in-frame clones alone and lacks a portion of them. The table has about 81,000 clones, 80% to 90% seen once. The starting material was CD4+ or CD8+ T cells sorted from blood, obtained in a trial of the OX40 agonist ivuxolimab. The source is an adult with an advanced solid tumor such as melanoma, head and neck, liver or kidney cancer. The V call is TRBV7-3, the J call TRBJ2-7; D call uncertain. CDR3 DNA: TGTGCCAGCAGCTTAACCGCCCAAGCAGAAGCCGGATACGAGCAGTACTTC. This codes for CASSLTAQAEAGYEQYF. Variable domain in full (rest from reference TRBV7-3 and TRBJ2-7): GAGVSQTPSNKVTEKGKYVELRCDPISGHTALYWYRQSLGQGPEFLIYFQGTGAADDSGLPNDRFFAVRPEGSVSTLKIQRTERGDSAVYLCASSLTAQAEAGYEQYFGPGTRLTVT.